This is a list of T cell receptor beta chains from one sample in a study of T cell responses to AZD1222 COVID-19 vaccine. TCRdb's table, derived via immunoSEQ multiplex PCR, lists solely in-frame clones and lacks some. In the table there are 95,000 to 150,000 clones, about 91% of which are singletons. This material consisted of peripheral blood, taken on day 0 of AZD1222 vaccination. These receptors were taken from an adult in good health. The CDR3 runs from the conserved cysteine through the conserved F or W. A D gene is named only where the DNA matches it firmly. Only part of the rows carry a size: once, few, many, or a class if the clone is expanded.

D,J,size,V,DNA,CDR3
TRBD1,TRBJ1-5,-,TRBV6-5,TGTGCCAGCAGTCTCCCCAGGGGGCCGGATCAGCCCCAGCATTTT,CASSLPRGPDQPQHF
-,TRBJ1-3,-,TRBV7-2,TGTGCCAGCAGCTTAGGGACACACTCTGGAAACACCATATATTTT,CASSLGTHSGNTIYF
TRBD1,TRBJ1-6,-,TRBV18,TGTGCCAGCTCACCAGGGACAGGTCAATCACCCCTCCACTTT,CASSPGTGQSPLHF
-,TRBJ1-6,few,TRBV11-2,TGTGCCAGCAGCTTAGGCTCCTATAATTCACCCCTCCACTTT,CASSLGSYNSPLHF
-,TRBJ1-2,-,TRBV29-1,TGCAGCGTTGCCGGTTACCAGATCTATGGCTACACCTTC,CSVAGYQIYGYTF
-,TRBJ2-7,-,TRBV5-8,TGTGCCAGCAGTTTTACCGGGACAAAAGTCTCCTACGAGCAGTACTTC,CASSFTGTKVSYEQYF
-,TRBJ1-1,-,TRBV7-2,TGTGCCAGCAGCTTAGTGGTGGCGAACACTGAAGCTTTCTTT,CASSLVVANTEAFF
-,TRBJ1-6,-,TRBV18,TGTGCCAGCTCTATAACTGGGGACTCCTCGGTGCGCTCACCCCTCCACTTT,CASSITGDSSVRSPLHF
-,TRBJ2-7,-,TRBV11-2,TGTGCCAGCAGGTCGGGGGGCCCTTCTATCGAGCAGTACTTC,CASRSGGPSIEQYF
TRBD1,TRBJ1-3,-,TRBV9,TGTGCCAGCAGCGCAGGGACAGGGGCGGGAAACACCATATATTTT,CASSAGTGAGNTIYF
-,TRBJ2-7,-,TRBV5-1,TGCGCCAGCAGCTTGGCCATACCAGACACCTACGAGCAGTACTTC,CASSLAIPDTYEQYF
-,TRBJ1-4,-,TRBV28,TGTGCCAGCAGTCCCGGAGTAGGGGTGGAAAAACTGTTTTTT,CASSPGVGVEKLFF